Sequencing of this TCR beta chain was carried out in a study of identical twins. Findings of the study overall: The study based its conclusions on cross-sectional statistical analysis and did not follow the same donors.

Unique molecular identifiers were in the cDNA, with template-switch universal primer binding. One entry per CDR3 protein, called by TCRdb with MiXCR from the 5' RACE reads. The sample lists around 550,000 distinct CDR3 sequences, around 15% occurring once. V was clipped by 10 bases and J by 4 bases, with 14 bases between them. This CDR3 region has 13 residues. In its sample, this clonotype was seen once. Antigen: not known. The same sample was also studied in work on yellow fever vaccine responses in identical twins.

The chain is built from TRBV12-3 or TRBV12-4 and TRBJ2-4; D not resolved. This sequence originates from a woman aged 18-30 years in good health. The specimen was CD4+ T cells sorted from blood. The CDR3 nucleotides read TGTGCCACCGGCGGACCTCGGAAAAACATTCAGTACTTC. This encodes CATGGPRKNIQYF.